These T cell receptor beta chains were read from a single sample in a study of cytomegalovirus exposure and HLA in healthy donors. The data were produced by immunoSEQ multiplex PCR, yet TCRdb's version contains in-frame clones alone and is incomplete. The profile shows about 76,000 clones, 60% to 75% of them singletons. The sequenced sample was PBMCs. The source of these receptors is a woman in her thirties or forties in good health and CMV-seropositive. Each CDR3 is given with its conserved first and last residue. A D gene is named only where the DNA matches it firmly. The listing skips clone size in some rows; elsewhere it reads once, few, many or a size class.

clone_size: few
j_call: TRBJ1-2
d_call: -
v_call: TRBV6-5
cdr3_aa: CASSFLQGRSDYGYTF
cdr3_nt: TGTGCCAGCAGTTTTTTACAGGGACGGTCCGACTATGGCTACACCTTC

clone_size: -
j_call: TRBJ2-4
d_call: -
v_call: TRBV6-5
cdr3_aa: CASSPTLAKNIQYF
cdr3_nt: TGTGCCAGCAGCCCGACTTTAGCCAAAAACATTCAGTACTTC

clone_size: -
j_call: TRBJ1-4
d_call: -
v_call: TRBV5-1
cdr3_aa: CASSLQGHREKLFF
cdr3_nt: TGCGCCAGCAGCTTACAGGGCCATCGGGAAAAACTGTTTTTT

clone_size: -
j_call: TRBJ1-2
d_call: -
v_call: TRBV6-5
cdr3_aa: CASSSGNGYGYTF
cdr3_nt: TGTGCCAGCAGTTCAGGGAATGGCTATGGCTACACCTTC

clone_size: -
j_call: TRBJ2-1
d_call: TRBD1
v_call: TRBV7-3
cdr3_aa: CASSKGQPDDEQFF
cdr3_nt: TGTGCCAGCAGCAAGGGACAGCCCGACGATGAGCAGTTCTTC

clone_size: once
j_call: TRBJ2-7
d_call: TRBD1
v_call: TRBV30
cdr3_aa: CAWSHRDRDGEQYF
cdr3_nt: TGTGCCTGGAGTCACCGGGACAGGGACGGCGAGCAGTACTTC

clone_size: few
j_call: TRBJ1-5
d_call: -
v_call: TRBV30
cdr3_aa: CAWSVLGAPQHF
cdr3_nt: TGTGCCTGGAGTGTTTTAGGGGCGCCCCAGCATTTT

clone_size: -
j_call: TRBJ1-1
d_call: -
v_call: TRBV30
cdr3_aa: CAWTFLNTEAFF
cdr3_nt: TGTGCCTGGACTTTCTTGAACACTGAAGCTTTCTTT

clone_size: -
j_call: TRBJ1-1
d_call: TRBD1
v_call: TRBV18
cdr3_aa: CASSPNRGYTEAFF
cdr3_nt: TGTGCCAGCTCGCCAAACAGGGGGTACACTGAAGCTTTCTTT

clone_size: -
j_call: TRBJ1-1
d_call: -
v_call: TRBV28
cdr3_aa: CASRGARGTEAFF
cdr3_nt: TGTGCCAGCAGGGGGGCCAGGGGCACTGAAGCTTTCTTT

clone_size: -
j_call: TRBJ1-5
d_call: TRBD1
v_call: TRBV4-1
cdr3_aa: CASSQEQGGPQHF
cdr3_nt: TGCGCCAGCAGCCAAGAACAGGGGGGGCCCCAGCATTTT

clone_size: once
j_call: TRBJ2-7
d_call: TRBD2
v_call: TRBV6-5
cdr3_aa: CASSLGPGRSYEQYF
cdr3_nt: TGTGCCAGCAGCCTGGGACCCGGGAGGTCCTACGAGCAGTACTTC

clone_size: -
j_call: TRBJ2-7
d_call: -
v_call: TRBV7-2
cdr3_aa: CASSPIGGGGLSYEQYF
cdr3_nt: TGTGCCAGCAGCCCCATTGGAGGGGGGGGGCTCTCCTACGAGCAGTACTTC

clone_size: -
j_call: TRBJ2-5
d_call: TRBD1
v_call: TRBV6-6
cdr3_aa: CASSLRQGRFPETQYF
cdr3_nt: TGTGCCAGCAGTCTTCGACAGGGAAGATTTCCGGAGACCCAGTACTTC

clone_size: -
j_call: TRBJ1-6
d_call: -
v_call: TRBV19
cdr3_aa: CASSLRETNSPLHF
cdr3_nt: TGTGCCAGTAGTCTCCGGGAGACCAATTCACCCCTCCACTTT

clone_size: -
j_call: TRBJ1-4
d_call: -
v_call: TRBV7-2
cdr3_aa: CASSLTGEKLFF
cdr3_nt: TGTGCCAGCAGCTTAACGGGGGAAAAACTGTTTTTT

clone_size: -
j_call: TRBJ2-3
d_call: -
v_call: TRBV7-2
cdr3_aa: CASSSSRGYTDTQYF
cdr3_nt: TGTGCCAGCAGCTCCTCCCGGGGGTACACAGATACGCAGTATTTT

clone_size: -
j_call: TRBJ1-3
d_call: TRBD1
v_call: TRBV28
cdr3_aa: CASTSGGAPSGNTIYF
cdr3_nt: TGTGCCAGCACTTCAGGGGGCGCTCCGTCTGGAAACACCATATATTTT

clone_size: few
j_call: TRBJ2-1
d_call: TRBD2
v_call: TRBV6-5
cdr3_aa: CASSPSGSSYNEQFF
cdr3_nt: TGTGCCAGCAGCCCCAGCGGGAGTAGCTACAATGAGCAGTTCTTC

clone_size: -
j_call: TRBJ2-7
d_call: TRBD1
v_call: TRBV28
cdr3_aa: CASSPHRDSLGEQYF
cdr3_nt: TGTGCCAGCAGTCCCCACCGGGACAGCCTGGGCGAGCAGTACTTC

clone_size: -
j_call: TRBJ1-2
d_call: TRBD1
v_call: TRBV25-1
cdr3_aa: CASSAGGYYGYTF
cdr3_nt: TGTGCCAGCAGTGCAGGGGGTTACTATGGCTACACCTTC

clone_size: -
j_call: TRBJ1-1
d_call: -
v_call: TRBV19
cdr3_aa: CASRRGQEQVNTEAFF
cdr3_nt: TGTGCCAGCCGGCGAGGACAAGAGCAGGTGAACACTGAAGCTTTCTTT

clone_size: -
j_call: TRBJ1-6
d_call: -
v_call: TRBV4-3
cdr3_aa: CASSGVDSNSPLHF
cdr3_nt: TGCGCCAGCAGCGGAGTTGACAGTAATTCACCCCTCCACTTT

clone_size: -
j_call: TRBJ2-1
d_call: -
v_call: TRBV7-2
cdr3_aa: CASSLPGRYNEQFF
cdr3_nt: TGTGCCAGCAGCTTACCGGGGAGATACAATGAGCAGTTCTTC

clone_size: once
j_call: TRBJ2-3
d_call: -
v_call: TRBV4-1
cdr3_aa: CASSQTGHTDTQYF
cdr3_nt: TGCGCCAGCAGCCAGACAGGACACACAGATACGCAGTATTTT

clone_size: -
j_call: TRBJ1-3
d_call: -
v_call: TRBV6-1
cdr3_aa: CASSEGGGGNTIYF
cdr3_nt: TGTGCCAGCAGTGAAGGCGGAGGTGGAAACACCATATATTTT

clone_size: few
j_call: TRBJ1-1
d_call: -
v_call: TRBV6-4
cdr3_aa: CASSEGTGGDTEAFF
cdr3_nt: TGTGCCAGCAGTGAGGGCACCGGGGGAGACACTGAAGCTTTCTTT

clone_size: -
j_call: TRBJ1-1
d_call: TRBD1
v_call: TRBV13
cdr3_aa: CASSLQGAATEAFF
cdr3_nt: TGTGCCAGCAGCTTACAGGGGGCGGCCACTGAAGCTTTCTTT

clone_size: -
j_call: TRBJ2-2
d_call: TRBD1
v_call: TRBV5-1
cdr3_aa: CASGRDRVANTGELFF
cdr3_nt: TGCGCCAGCGGCCGGGACAGGGTGGCGAACACCGGGGAGCTGTTTTTT

clone_size: once
j_call: TRBJ1-4
d_call: -
v_call: TRBV5-6
cdr3_aa: CAPATRGGRNEKLFF
cdr3_nt: TGTGCTCCAGCTACGCGGGGAGGGCGTAATGAAAAACTGTTTTTT

clone_size: -
j_call: TRBJ1-4
d_call: TRBD1
v_call: TRBV19
cdr3_aa: CASTDRGSEKLFF
cdr3_nt: TGTGCCTCCACCGACAGGGGAAGTGAAAAACTGTTTTTT

clone_size: few
j_call: TRBJ1-1
d_call: -
v_call: TRBV7-9
cdr3_aa: CASSLSAANTEAFF
cdr3_nt: TGTGCCAGCAGCTTATCGGCGGCGAACACTGAAGCTTTCTTT

clone_size: -
j_call: TRBJ1-1
d_call: -
v_call: TRBV4-1
cdr3_aa: CASSQEGTRFAGVVNTEAFF
cdr3_nt: TGCGCCAGCAGCCAAGAGGGGACGCGCTTTGCGGGGGTGGTAAACACTGAAGCTTTCTTT

clone_size: -
j_call: TRBJ1-2
d_call: TRBD1
v_call: TRBV6-1
cdr3_aa: CASRSGTGTYGYTF
cdr3_nt: TGTGCCAGCCGGTCCGGGACAGGCACCTATGGCTACACCTTC

clone_size: -
j_call: TRBJ2-7
d_call: TRBD1
v_call: TRBV5-4
cdr3_aa: CASSEPGTGGYEQYF
cdr3_nt: TGTGCCAGCAGCGAACCCGGGACAGGGGGCTACGAGCAGTACTTC

clone_size: -
j_call: TRBJ2-7
d_call: TRBD1
v_call: TRBV5-4
cdr3_aa: CASSWDRASSYEQYF
cdr3_nt: TGTGCCAGCAGCTGGGACAGGGCAAGCTCCTACGAGCAGTACTTC

clone_size: -
j_call: TRBJ2-3
d_call: -
v_call: TRBV5-1
cdr3_aa: CASSSWGYRADTQYF
cdr3_nt: TGCGCCAGCAGTTCGTGGGGCTATAGGGCAGATACGCAGTATTTT

clone_size: -
j_call: TRBJ2-2
d_call: TRBD2
v_call: TRBV28
cdr3_aa: CASSSGGTSSGELFF
cdr3_nt: TGTGCCAGCAGTAGCGGGGGGACTTCCTCCGGGGAGCTGTTTTTT

clone_size: -
j_call: TRBJ1-2
d_call: -
v_call: TRBV7-9
cdr3_aa: CASGQRTVDYGYTF
cdr3_nt: TGTGCCAGCGGCCAAAGGACAGTGGACTATGGCTACACCTTC

clone_size: -
j_call: TRBJ1-1
d_call: -
v_call: TRBV15
cdr3_aa: CAVRGDEATEAFF
cdr3_nt: TGTGCCGTCCGCGGCGACGAGGCCACTGAAGCTTTCTTT

clone_size: -
j_call: TRBJ2-3
d_call: -
v_call: TRBV30
cdr3_aa: CAWRSRRGESTDTQYF
cdr3_nt: TGTGCCTGGAGGAGCCGCAGGGGGGAAAGCACAGATACGCAGTATTTT

clone_size: -
j_call: TRBJ2-3
d_call: TRBD2
v_call: TRBV7-9
cdr3_aa: CASKSTSGPGTDTQYF
cdr3_nt: TGTGCCAGCAAATCGACTAGCGGGCCCGGCACAGATACGCAGTATTTT

clone_size: -
j_call: TRBJ2-3
d_call: TRBD2
v_call: TRBV7-2
cdr3_aa: CASRTSGERTDTQYF
cdr3_nt: TGTGCCAGCAGGACTAGCGGGGAGCGCACAGATACGCAGTATTTT

clone_size: few
j_call: TRBJ1-1
d_call: -
v_call: TRBV15
cdr3_aa: CATSIGGLNTEAFF
cdr3_nt: TGTGCCACCAGCATCGGAGGGCTGAACACTGAAGCTTTCTTT

clone_size: -
j_call: TRBJ2-2
d_call: -
v_call: TRBV5-1
cdr3_aa: CASSGLDTGELFF
cdr3_nt: TGCGCCAGCAGCGGTCTAGACACCGGGGAGCTGTTTTTT

clone_size: -
j_call: TRBJ2-1
d_call: -
v_call: TRBV9
cdr3_aa: CASSSYGSSYNEQFF
cdr3_nt: TGTGCCAGCAGCTCCTACGGTAGCTCCTACAATGAGCAGTTCTTC

clone_size: -
j_call: TRBJ2-7
d_call: TRBD1
v_call: TRBV27
cdr3_aa: CASSLGWGRTGSYEQYF
cdr3_nt: TGTGCCAGCAGTTTGGGTTGGGGAAGGACAGGGAGCTACGAGCAGTACTTC

clone_size: -
j_call: TRBJ2-5
d_call: -
v_call: TRBV7-2
cdr3_aa: CASSQGGGALQETQYF
cdr3_nt: TGTGCCAGCAGCCAAGGTGGTGGGGCTTTACAAGAGACCCAGTACTTC

clone_size: -
j_call: TRBJ2-1
d_call: TRBD1
v_call: TRBV7-6
cdr3_aa: CASSAGGPFNEQFF
cdr3_nt: TGTGCCAGCAGCGCAGGGGGCCCATTTAATGAGCAGTTCTTC

clone_size: -
j_call: TRBJ2-1
d_call: TRBD1
v_call: TRBV13
cdr3_aa: CASSPTGGNEQFF
cdr3_nt: TGTGCCAGCAGCCCTACAGGGGGCAATGAGCAGTTCTTC

clone_size: once
j_call: TRBJ2-3
d_call: -
v_call: TRBV5-6
cdr3_aa: CASSLDRGGHTDTQYF
cdr3_nt: TGTGCCAGCAGCTTGGACAGGGGGGGTCACACAGATACGCAGTATTTT

clone_size: once
j_call: TRBJ2-7
d_call: -
v_call: TRBV7-2
cdr3_aa: CASSLSVAEQYF
cdr3_nt: TGTGCCAGCAGCTTATCAGTCGCCGAGCAGTACTTC

clone_size: -
j_call: TRBJ2-7
d_call: TRBD2
v_call: TRBV29-1
cdr3_aa: CSVAGLAGVRSYEQYF
cdr3_nt: TGCAGCGTGGCGGGACTAGCGGGAGTCCGCTCCTACGAGCAGTACTTC

clone_size: few
j_call: TRBJ1-2
d_call: -
v_call: TRBV5-6
cdr3_aa: CASSLVLGLGYTF
cdr3_nt: TGTGCCAGCAGCTTGGTTCTAGGTCTTGGCTACACCTTC

clone_size: -
j_call: TRBJ2-1
d_call: TRBD1
v_call: TRBV4-1
cdr3_aa: CASSQDGQGAYNEQFF
cdr3_nt: TGTGCCAGCAGCCAAGACGGACAGGGCGCCTACAATGAGCAGTTCTTC

clone_size: -
j_call: TRBJ1-1
d_call: -
v_call: TRBV11-2
cdr3_aa: CASSLGPTTEAFF
cdr3_nt: TGTGCCAGCAGCTTAGGGCCAACGACTGAAGCTTTCTTT

clone_size: -
j_call: TRBJ1-5
d_call: TRBD1
v_call: TRBV30
cdr3_aa: CAWTPKDRGLQPQHF
cdr3_nt: TGTGCCTGGACCCCCAAGGACAGGGGCCTTCAGCCCCAGCATTTT

clone_size: -
j_call: TRBJ1-5
d_call: -
v_call: TRBV5-4
cdr3_aa: CASSLSGNQPQHF
cdr3_nt: TGTGCCAGCAGCTTGTCAGGGAATCAGCCCCAGCATTTT

clone_size: -
j_call: TRBJ1-1
d_call: TRBD1
v_call: TRBV6-1
cdr3_aa: CASSEQGASTEAFF
cdr3_nt: TGTGCCAGCAGTGAACAGGGGGCTTCCACTGAAGCTTTCTTT

clone_size: -
j_call: TRBJ1-2
d_call: -
v_call: TRBV6-6
cdr3_aa: CASRDIGGTNYGYPF
cdr3_nt: TGTGCCAGCAGAGACATTGGAGGTACTAACTATGGCTACCCCTTC